This T cell receptor (beta chain) derives from a study of blood T cell repertoires in COVID-19. As for the study in general: Sites in the United States, Italy and Spain provided acute and convalescent COVID-19 samples. The analysed material was cDNA or gDNA that came from T cells, B-cell-depleted T cells, or PBMCs.

In the authors' methods: Estimates of nucleated cell counts were drawn from the amplification of reference gene primers. Profiled with immunoSEQ multiplex PCR; TCRdb holds only in-frame clones, not every one. The D gene and trimming were derived from the DNA, and the V and J assignments and clone size from that table. In the table there are approximately 140,000 clones, about 87% of which are singletons. Germline CDR1 reads SGHTA; CDR2 reads FQGNSA. This CDR3 region has 13 residues. The V and J ends lost 3 bases and 5 bases respectively, with 10 bases between them. The V call is TRBV7-2, the J call TRBJ1-2; D unclear. The specimen sequenced was peripheral blood. This TCR derives from a woman aged 40-49 years with acute or convalescent COVID-19. CDR3 coding DNA: TGTGCCAGCAGCTTGGGCACGGAATATGGCTACACCTTC. Protein sequence: CASSLGTEYGYTF.